The following is a T cell receptor beta chain sequence with its context. Measured with immunoSEQ multiplex PCR; TCRdb has only the in-frame clones, and not every one. This table has some 210,000 clones, more than 70% appearing once. The entry originates in a study of blood T cell repertoires in COVID-19. Overall study context: Samples representing acute and convalescent COVID-19 were sourced from the United States, Italy and Spain.

The sample taken for sequencing was PBMCs or T cells enriched from blood (not recorded which). The TCR was taken from a man aged 25 to 45 with acute COVID-19.

Written as DNA, the CDR3 is TGTGCCAGCAGCCCCCAGCAGGCACGGGGCTACGAGCAGTACTTC. Its translation: CASSPQQARGYEQYF. The chain recombines TRBV7-6 with TRBJ2-7; tentative D call: TRBD2 (5 bases). Germline CDR1 is SGHVS and CDR2 is FNYEAQ. Trimming left V 5 bases short and J 3 bases short, with 17 bases between. The CDR3 length is 15 residues.